These 8 T cell receptor beta chains came from one sample sequenced in a study of T cells in Graves' hyperthyroidism and ophthalmopathy. The source material, RNA transcripts, was used to amplify TCR beta CDR3 regions. First-round RT-PCR of the TCR CDR3 relied on the HTBI primer set. TCRdb re-called the multiplex PCR reads through MiXCR, storing one row per CDR3 protein. The sample includes roughly 400,000 distinct CDR3 sequences, about 14% seen only once; the top ten take 25% to 30%. The sequencing sample was made of blood. The receptors here all came from a middle-aged man with Graves' ophthalmopathy.

In its sample, this clonotype was seen many times. J is TRBJ2-7 and V is TRBV27; D remains ambiguous. Germline V gene sequence: CDR1 MNHEY, CDR2 SMNVEV (reference sequence). Trimming cost V 2 bases and J 2 bases, with 7 bases left between them. There are 13 residues in the CDR3. The CDR3 region has the DNA TGTGCCAGCAGTTTAACGGAAACCTACGAGCAGTACTTC. Translated, it gives CASSLTETYEQYF.

The rearrangement joins TRBV19 to TRBJ1-2; D uncertain. CDR3 size: 16 residues. V lost 7 bases and J lost 4, with 22 bases in between. Germline assignment: CDR1 LNHDA and CDR2 SQIVND (reference sequence). CDR3 sequence (DNA): TGTGCCAGTAAACGGGAGTCAGCATCAATCCTCTATGGCTACACCTTC. It specifies CASKRESASILYGYTF.

The chain carries TRBV19 and TRBJ1-1; no clear D gene. V lost 6 bases and J lost 0, with 14 bases in between. This CDR3 region has 15 residues. Germline V CDR1 and CDR2: LNHDA, SQIVND (reference sequence). The CDR3, as DNA: TGTGCCAGTAGCCTCGGTGACGTCATGAACACTGAAGCTTTCTTT. It translates to CASSLGDVMNTEAFF.

This clonotype was counted many times. The chain couples TRBV9 to TRBJ2-5; D unresolved. The germline V gene encodes CDR1 SGDLS and CDR2 YYNGEE. V lost 4 bases and J 2 bases, leaving 9 bases between the germline ends. The CDR3 consists of 13 residues. As DNA, the CDR3 is TGTGCCAGCAGCCCCAACCCACAAGAGACCCAGTACTTC. Amino acid sequence: CASSPNPQETQYF.

Many counts were recorded for this clonotype. The V gene is TRBV20-1, the J gene TRBJ1-1; the D is unclear. V was shortened by 2 bases and J by 10 bases, with 17 bases between the two germline ends. Looked up from germline, CDR1 is DFQATT and CDR2 is SNEGSKA (reference sequence). The CDR3 loop spans 13 amino acids. CDR3 DNA: TGCAGTGCTAGACCGGGCAGCGAGGGAGTAGCTTTCTTT. This encodes CSARPGSEGVAFF.

The sample holds many counts of this clonotype. The gene calls are TRBV12-3 or TRBV12-4 and TRBJ2-1; 11 nucleotides match TRBD1. The V and J ends lost 6 bases and 3 bases, in that order; junction bases with no gene match: 4. The CDR3 contains 15 residues. In nucleotides, the CDR3 is TGTGCCAGCAGAACCGGGACAGGGGGCTACAATGAGCAGTTCTTC. Its translation is CASRTGTGGYNEQFF.

For this clonotype: Compared with germline, one end of the junction differs, possibly owing to a read error. The V gene is TRBV19, the J gene TRBJ2-3; the match to TRBD2 covers 11 bases. The CDR3 is 18 amino acids. Germline V gene lookup returns CDR1 LNHDA and CDR2 SQIVND (reference sequence). The CDR3 region is CASSIVVAGGYSTETQYF. CDR3 bases: TGTGCCAGTAGTATCGTGGTAGCGGGAGGGTATAGCACAGAAACGCAGTATTTT.

As to this clonotype: A much larger clone lies a single base off, so this may be a read error. The chain has TRBV2 and TRBJ2-2; TRBD1 or TRBD2 may be the D gene (5 bases each). The CDR3 is made up of 15 amino acids. V lost 4 bases to trimming and J lost 6 bases, with 15 bases between them. Looked up from germline, CDR1 is SNHLY and CDR2 is FYNNEI. Here the CDR3 reads CASSVGGRLAGELFF. CDR3 DNA: TGTGCCAGCAGTGTTGGGGGAAGGTTGGCCGGGGAGCTGTTTTTT.